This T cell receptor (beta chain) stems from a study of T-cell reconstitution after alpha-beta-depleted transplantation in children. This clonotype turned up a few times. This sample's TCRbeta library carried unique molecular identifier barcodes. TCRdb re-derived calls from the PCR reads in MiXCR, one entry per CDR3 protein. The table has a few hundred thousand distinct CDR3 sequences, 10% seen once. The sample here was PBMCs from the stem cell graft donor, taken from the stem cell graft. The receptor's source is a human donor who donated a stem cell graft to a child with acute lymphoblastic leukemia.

CDR3 nucleotides: TGTGCCAGCAGCTTAAGGGCCGCTAGCGGGAGTCCCTACGAGCAGTACTTC. The encoded protein is CASSLRAASGSPYEQYF. The chain combines TRBV7-2 with TRBJ2-7; TRBD2 matches 10 bases. Germline V CDR1 and CDR2: SGHTA, FQGNSA. Trimming cost V 2 bases and J 2 bases; bases outside gene matches: 9. This CDR3 contains 17 residues.